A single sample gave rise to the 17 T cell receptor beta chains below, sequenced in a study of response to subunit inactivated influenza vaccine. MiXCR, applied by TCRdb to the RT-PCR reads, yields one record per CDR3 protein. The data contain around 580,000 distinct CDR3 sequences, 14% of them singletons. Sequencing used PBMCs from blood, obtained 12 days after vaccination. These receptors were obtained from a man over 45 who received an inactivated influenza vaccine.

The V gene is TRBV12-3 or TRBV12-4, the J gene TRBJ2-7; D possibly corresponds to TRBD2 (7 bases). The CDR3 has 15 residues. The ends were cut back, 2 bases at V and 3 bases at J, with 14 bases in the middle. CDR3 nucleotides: TGTGCCAGCAGTTTAAAGGGGGAGGGGGGCTACGAGCAGTACTTC. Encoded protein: CASSLKGEGGYEQYF.

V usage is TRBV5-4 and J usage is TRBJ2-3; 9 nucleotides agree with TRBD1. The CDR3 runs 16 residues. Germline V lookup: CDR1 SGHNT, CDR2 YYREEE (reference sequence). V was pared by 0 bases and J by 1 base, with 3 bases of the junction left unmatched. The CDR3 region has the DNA TGTGCCAGCAGCTTGGCCCGGACAGGGGGCACAGATACGCAGTATTTT. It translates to CASSLARTGGTDTQYF.

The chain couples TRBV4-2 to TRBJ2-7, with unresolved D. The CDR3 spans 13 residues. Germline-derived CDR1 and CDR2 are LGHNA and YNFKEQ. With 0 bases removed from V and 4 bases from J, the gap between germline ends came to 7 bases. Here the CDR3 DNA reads TGTGCCAGCAGCCAAGAGGACGGGTACGAGCAGTACTTC. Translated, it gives CASSQEDGYEQYF.

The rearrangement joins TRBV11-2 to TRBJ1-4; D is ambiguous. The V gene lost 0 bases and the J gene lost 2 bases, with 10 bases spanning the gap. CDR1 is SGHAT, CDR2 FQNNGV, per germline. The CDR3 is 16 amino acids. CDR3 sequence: CASSLEWSVTNEKLFF. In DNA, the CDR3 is TGTGCCAGCAGCTTAGAGTGGTCGGTCACTAATGAAAAACTGTTTTTT.

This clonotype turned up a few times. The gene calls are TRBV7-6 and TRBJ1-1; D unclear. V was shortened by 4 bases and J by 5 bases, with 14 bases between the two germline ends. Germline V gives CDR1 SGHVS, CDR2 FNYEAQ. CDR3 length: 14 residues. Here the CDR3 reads CASSSPHLQTEAFF. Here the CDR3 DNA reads TGTGCCAGCAGCTCACCCCATCTTCAGACTGAAGCTTTCTTT.

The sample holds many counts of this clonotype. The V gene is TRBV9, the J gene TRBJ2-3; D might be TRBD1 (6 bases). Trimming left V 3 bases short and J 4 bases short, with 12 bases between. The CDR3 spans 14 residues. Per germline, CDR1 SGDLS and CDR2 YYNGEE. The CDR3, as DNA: TGTGCCAGCAGCGACGGACAGCTAGCAGATACGCAGTATTTT. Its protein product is CASSDGQLADTQYF.

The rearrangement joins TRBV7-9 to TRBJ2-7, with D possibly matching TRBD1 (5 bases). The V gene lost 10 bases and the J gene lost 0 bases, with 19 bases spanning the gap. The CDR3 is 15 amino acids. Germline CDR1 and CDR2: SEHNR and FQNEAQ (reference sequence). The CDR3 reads CATPFSGHRSYEQYF. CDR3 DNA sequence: TGTGCCACGCCTTTCTCCGGACACCGCTCCTACGAGCAGTACTTC.

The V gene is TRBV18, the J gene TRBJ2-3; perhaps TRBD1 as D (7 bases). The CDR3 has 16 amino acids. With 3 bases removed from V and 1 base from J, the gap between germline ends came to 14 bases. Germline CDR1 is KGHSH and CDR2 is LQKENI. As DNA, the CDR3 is TGTGCCAGCTCACCGTTGGGAGGACAGGGCACAGATACGCAGTATTTT. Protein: CASSPLGGQGTDTQYF.

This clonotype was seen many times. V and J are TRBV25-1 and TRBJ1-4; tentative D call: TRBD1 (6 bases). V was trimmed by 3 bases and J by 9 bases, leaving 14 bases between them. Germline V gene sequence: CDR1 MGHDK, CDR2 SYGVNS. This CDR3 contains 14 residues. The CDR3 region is CASSDPGQRQKLFF. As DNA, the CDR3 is TGTGCCAGCAGTGATCCCGGACAGCGCCAAAAACTGTTTTTT.

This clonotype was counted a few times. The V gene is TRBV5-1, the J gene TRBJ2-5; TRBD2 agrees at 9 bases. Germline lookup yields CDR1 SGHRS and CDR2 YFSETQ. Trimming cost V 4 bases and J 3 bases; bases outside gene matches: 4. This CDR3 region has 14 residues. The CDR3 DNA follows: TGCGCCAGCAGCGAGACTAGCGGAAAAGAGACCCAGTACTTC. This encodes CASSETSGKETQYF.

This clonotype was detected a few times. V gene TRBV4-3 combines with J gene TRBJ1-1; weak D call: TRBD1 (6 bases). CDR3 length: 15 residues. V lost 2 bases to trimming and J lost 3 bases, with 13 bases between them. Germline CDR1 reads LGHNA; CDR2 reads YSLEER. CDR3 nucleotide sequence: TGCGCCAGCAGCCAAAAAATTCAGGGGTACACTGAAGCTTTCTTT. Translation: CASSQKIQGYTEAFF.

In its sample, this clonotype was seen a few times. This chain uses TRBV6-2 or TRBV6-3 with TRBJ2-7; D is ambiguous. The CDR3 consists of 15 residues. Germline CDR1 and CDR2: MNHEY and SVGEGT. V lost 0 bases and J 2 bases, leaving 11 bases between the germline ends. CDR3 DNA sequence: TGTGCCAGCAGTTACTCGGCTATTCCAACCTACGAGCAGTACTTC. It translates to CASSYSAIPTYEQYF.

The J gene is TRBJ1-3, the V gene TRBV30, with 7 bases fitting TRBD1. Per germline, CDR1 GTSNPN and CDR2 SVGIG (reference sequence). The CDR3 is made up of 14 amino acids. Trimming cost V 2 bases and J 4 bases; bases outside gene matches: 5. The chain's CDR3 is CAWSRQGDGNTIYF. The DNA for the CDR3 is TGTGCCTGGAGTAGGCAGGGGGACGGAAACACCATATATTTT.

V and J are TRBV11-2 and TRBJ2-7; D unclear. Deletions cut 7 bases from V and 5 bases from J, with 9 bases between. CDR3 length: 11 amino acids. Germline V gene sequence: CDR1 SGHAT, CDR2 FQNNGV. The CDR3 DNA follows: TGTGCCAGCACCCTAGGCCACGAGCAGTACTTC. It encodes CASTLGHEQYF.

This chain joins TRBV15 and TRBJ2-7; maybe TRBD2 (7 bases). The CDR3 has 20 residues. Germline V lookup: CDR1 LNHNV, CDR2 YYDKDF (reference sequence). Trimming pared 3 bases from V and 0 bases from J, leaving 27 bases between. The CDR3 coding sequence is TGTGCCACCAGCAGGACCAGCGGCTGGTTGGGGGGCGGGAGCTCCTACGAGCAGTACTTC. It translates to CATSRTSGWLGGGSSYEQYF.

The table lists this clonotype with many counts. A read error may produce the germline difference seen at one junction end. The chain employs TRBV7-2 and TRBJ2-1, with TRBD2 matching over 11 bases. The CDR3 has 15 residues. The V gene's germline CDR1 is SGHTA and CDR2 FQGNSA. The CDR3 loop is CASSLAGGFYNEQFF. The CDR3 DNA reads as TGTGCCAGCAGCCTAGCGGGAGGCTTCTACAATGAGCAGTTCTTC.

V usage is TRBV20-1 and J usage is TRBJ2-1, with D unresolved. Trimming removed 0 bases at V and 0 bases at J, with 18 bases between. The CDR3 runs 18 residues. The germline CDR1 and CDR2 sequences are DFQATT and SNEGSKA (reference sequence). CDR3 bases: TGCAGTGCTAGAGATCTCTTGGGCTCAGAGAGCTCCTACAATGAGCAGTTCTTC. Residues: CSARDLLGSESSYNEQFF.